Listed below are T cell receptor beta chains from one sample, sequenced in a study of blood T cells in healthy people across ages. TCRdb reanalysed the 5' RACE reads using MiXCR and keeps one entry per CDR3 protein. In the table there are approximately 790,000 distinct CDR3 sequences, under 80% of which are singletons. Input material: blood. The receptor source for this set is a man aged 25 to 40 in good health. CDR3s leave out the opening cysteine and the closing phenylalanine or tryptophan.

v_call	j_call	cdr3_aa
TRBV12-3/TRBV12-4	TRBJ1-1	ASSVDAQREAF
TRBV10-3	TRBJ1-2	AISGDNLYGYT
TRBV6-2/TRBV6-3	TRBJ2-1	ASREGGGVNEQF
TRBV20-1	TRBJ1-6	TGTANSSPLH
TRBV4-2	TRBJ2-1	ASSQDRGFNFGNEQF
TRBV20-1	TRBJ2-3	SATGLAVRPDTQY
TRBV7-2	TRBJ2-3	ASSRTSRPTDTQY
TRBV10-3	.	AIRLPGQGDYEQY
TRBV20-1	TRBJ2-1	SATPSSYNEQF
TRBV4-3	.	ASSQEAAQYYEQY
TRBV29-1	TRBJ1-1	SVVGGQKIEAF
TRBV7-6	TRBJ1-2	ASSTDRAYGYT
TRBV20-1	TRBJ1-6	SASGDRASSYNSPLH
TRBV9	TRBJ2-1	ASSASGTSGNEQF
TRBV20-1	TRBJ1-5	SARDRAGGGRPQH
TRBV28	.	ASLDGAGPLYEQY
TRBV10-3	TRBJ2-2	AIMPGPNTGELF
TRBV7-2	TRBJ2-1	ASSLQGTTYNEQF
TRBV20-1	TRBJ1-2	SATTGVGYGYT
TRBV4-2	TRBJ2-1	ASSPRGSGNNEQF
TRBV29-1	TRBJ2-7	SVKTGANYEQY
TRBV2	TRBJ1-2	ASSLRIEGGYGYT
TRBV7-7	TRBJ2-5	ASGLGPQETQY
TRBV6-4	TRBJ2-1	ASSDTTGYNGNEQF
TRBV5-1	TRBJ2-1	ASSTVAGDYNEQF
TRBV20-1	TRBJ2-3	SASVPGGALDTQY
TRBV20-1	.	SAHQRGTYEQY
TRBV4-1	TRBJ2-1	ASSQDQEVYNEQF
TRBV29-1	TRBJ2-7	SARWGSYEQY
TRBV15	TRBJ2-1	ATSRVGSNEQF
TRBV3-1	.	ASSLTTVSYEQY
TRBV29-1	TRBJ2-1	SVEGLNKQF
TRBV10-3	TRBJ2-4	AISEADVPNIQY
TRBV4-3	TRBJ2-7	ASSQDRDFSYEQY
TRBV6-1	TRBJ2-1	ASSEDVTREYNEQF
TRBV15	TRBJ2-1	ATSRPASGKNEQF
TRBV7-6	TRBJ2-7	ASSAGEGSYEQY
TRBV11-2	TRBJ2-5	ASSLDRVEPYNEQY
TRBV28	TRBJ1-5	ASRNGVTGVSNQPQH
TRBV4-3	.	ASSHQTSGGIYEQY
TRBV2	TRBJ1-2	ASSEAGRALYGYT
TRBV2	TRBJ1-1	GIWRGTEAF
TRBV27	TRBJ1-2	ASSLAPGERNYGYT
TRBV27	TRBJ1-5	ASRPTGDQPQH
TRBV20-1	TRBJ2-1	SARSFLAGEGEQF
TRBV3-1	TRBJ2-1	ASSQGGVGEQF
TRBV21-1	TRBJ1-2	ASSMAQMGAYGYT
TRBV7-8	TRBJ1-2	ASRGDGRRGYT
TRBV20-1	TRBJ2-1	SAPSDLAGVNEQF
TRBV15	TRBJ2-1	ATSRARVDEQF
TRBV7-6	TRBJ2-3	ASSWRTVVSDTQY
TRBV20-1	TRBJ2-1	SAERLAGGRYNEQF
TRBV20-1	TRBJ2-7	SAIIFFGGEQY